This T cell receptor (beta chain) was identified during a study of control samples from healthy donors and cancer patients. The CDR3 has 16 amino acids. Per germline, CDR1 MNHEY and CDR2 SVGAGI. Germline trimming cut 0 bases from V and 5 bases from J; bases unmatched to any gene: 8. Generated by immunoSEQ multiplex PCR, the TCRdb table keeps only in-frame clones and is missing some. The sample shows about 100,000 clones, roughly 87% of them seen only once. J is TRBJ2-3 and V is TRBV6-5; 7 bases align to TRBD2. This TCR came from a woman between 50 and 59 years old in good health. Material for sequencing was blood. The CDR3 nucleotides are TGTGCCAGCAGTTACTCGACCGGCGGGAGTTTAGATACGCAGTATTTT. It translates to CASSYSTGGSLDTQYF.